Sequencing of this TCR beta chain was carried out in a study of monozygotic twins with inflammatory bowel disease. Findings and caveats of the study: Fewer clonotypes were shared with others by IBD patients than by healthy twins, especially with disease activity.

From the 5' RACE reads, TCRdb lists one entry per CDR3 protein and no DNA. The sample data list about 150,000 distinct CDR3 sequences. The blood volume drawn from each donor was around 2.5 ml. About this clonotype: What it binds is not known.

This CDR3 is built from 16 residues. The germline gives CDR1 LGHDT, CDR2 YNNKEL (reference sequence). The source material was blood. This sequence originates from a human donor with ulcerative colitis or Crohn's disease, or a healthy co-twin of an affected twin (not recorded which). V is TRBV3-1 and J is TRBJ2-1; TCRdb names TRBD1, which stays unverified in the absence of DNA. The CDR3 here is CASRSAGGFSYNEQFF.